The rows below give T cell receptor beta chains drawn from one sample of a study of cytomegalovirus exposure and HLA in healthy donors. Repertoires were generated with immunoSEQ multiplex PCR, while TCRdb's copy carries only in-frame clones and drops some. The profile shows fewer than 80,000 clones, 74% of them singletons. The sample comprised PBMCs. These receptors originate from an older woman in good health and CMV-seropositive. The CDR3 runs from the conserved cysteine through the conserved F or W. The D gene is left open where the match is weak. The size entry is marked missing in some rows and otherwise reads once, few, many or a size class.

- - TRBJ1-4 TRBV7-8 CASSSQGGRDGQLFF TGTGCCAGCAGCTCACAAGGGGGTCGGGATGGGCAACTGTTTTTT
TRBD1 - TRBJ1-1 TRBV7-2 CASSQQGAAEAFF TGTGCCAGCAGTCAACAGGGGGCTGCAGAAGCTTTCTTT
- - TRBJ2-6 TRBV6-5 CASSYSIVSGANVLTF TGTGCCAGCAGTTACTCGATAGTCTCTGGGGCCAACGTCCTGACTTTC
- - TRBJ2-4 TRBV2 CASRQRTLQNIQYF TGTGCCAGCAGACAACGGACTCTCCAAAACATTCAGTACTTC
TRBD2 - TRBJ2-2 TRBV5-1 CASSFTSGSSGELFF TGCGCCAGCAGCTTCACTAGCGGGAGCTCCGGGGAGCTGTTTTTT
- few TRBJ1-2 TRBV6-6 CASSYEGLGYTF TGTGCCAGCAGTTACGAGGGCTTGGGCTACACCTTC
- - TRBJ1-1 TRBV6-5 CASSILGRMNTEAFF TGTGCCAGCAGTATCCTAGGGAGAATGAACACTGAAGCTTTCTTT
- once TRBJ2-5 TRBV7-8 CASSSPAAGQETQYF TGTGCCAGCAGCTCGCCGGCGGCCGGCCAAGAGACCCAGTACTTC
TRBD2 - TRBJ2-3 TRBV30 CASERGSHTDTQYF TGTGCCTCCGAGCGGGGGTCTCACACAGATACGCAGTATTTT
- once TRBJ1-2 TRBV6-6 CASTSGGTYGYTF TGTGCCAGCACATCGGGGGGTACCTATGGCTACACCTTC
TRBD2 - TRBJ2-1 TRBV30 CAWSGLAGGPASYNEQFF TGTGCCTGGAGTGGGCTAGCGGGAGGGCCGGCGTCCTACAATGAGCAGTTCTTC
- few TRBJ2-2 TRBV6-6 CASSYGGTGELFF TGTGCCAGCAGTTACGGGGGGACCGGGGAGCTGTTTTTT
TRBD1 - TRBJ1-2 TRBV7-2 CASSLGGQGAYGYTF TGTGCCAGCAGCTTAGGGGGACAGGGCGCCTATGGCTACACCTTC
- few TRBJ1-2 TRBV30 CAWSVLYGYTF TGTGCCTGGAGTGTACTATATGGCTACACCTTC
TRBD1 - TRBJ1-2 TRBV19 CASSRDRGLQGYTF TGTGCCAGTAGTCGGGACAGGGGGCTCCAAGGCTACACCTTC
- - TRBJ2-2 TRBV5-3 CARSSGRQGHTGELFF TGTGCCAGAAGCTCGGGGAGGCAGGGTCATACCGGGGAGCTGTTTTTT
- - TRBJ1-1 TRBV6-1 CASIAGLNTEAFF TGTGCCAGCATTGCAGGATTGAACACTGAAGCTTTCTTT
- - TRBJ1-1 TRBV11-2 CASSRTNSNTEAFF TGTGCCAGCAGCCGGACAAACTCGAACACTGAAGCTTTCTTT
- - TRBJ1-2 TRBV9 CASSPPGNVNYGYTF TGTGCCAGCAGCCCCCCAGGAAACGTAAACTATGGCTACACCTTC
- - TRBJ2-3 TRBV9 CASSVSGGPTDTQYF TGTGCCAGCAGCGTTTCCGGGGGGCCCACAGATACGCAGTATTTT
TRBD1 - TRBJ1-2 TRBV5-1 CASSLETGSYGYTF TGCGCCAGCAGCTTGGAGACAGGGAGCTATGGCTACACCTTC
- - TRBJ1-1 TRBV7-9 CASRSLRGEAFF TGTGCCAGCAGAAGCCTTCGGGGGGAAGCTTTCTTT
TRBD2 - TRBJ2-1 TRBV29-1 CSVSSTWPGTSGNNEQFF TGCAGCGTTTCCTCCACTTGGCCCGGGACTAGCGGAAACAATGAGCAGTTCTTC
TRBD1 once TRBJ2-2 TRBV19 CASSVGQGWNWRAGELFF TGTGCCAGTAGTGTTGGACAGGGGTGGAATTGGAGGGCCGGGGAGCTGTTTTTT
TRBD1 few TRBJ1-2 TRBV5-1 CASSGTGTGASLGGYTF TGCGCCAGCAGTGGAACCGGGACAGGGGCCTCCTTAGGTGGCTACACCTTC
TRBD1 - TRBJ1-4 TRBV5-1 CASRRATGGSTNEKLFF TGCGCCAGCAGGAGGGCAACAGGGGGTTCAACTAATGAAAAACTGTTTTTT
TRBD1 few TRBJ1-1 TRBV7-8 CASSSSPRGGPEAFF TGTGCCAGCAGCTCCTCGCCCAGAGGGGGCCCTGAAGCTTTCTTT
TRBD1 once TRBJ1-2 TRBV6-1 CASSEASRGRWGYGYTF TGTGCCAGCAGTGAAGCTAGCAGGGGGCGCTGGGGCTATGGCTACACCTTC
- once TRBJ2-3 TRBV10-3 CAISDLTGTDTQYF TGTGCCATCAGTGACCTGACTGGCACAGATACGCAGTATTTT
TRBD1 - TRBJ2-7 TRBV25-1 CASSEWGQGPEQYF TGTGCCAGCAGTGAATGGGGACAGGGACCCGAGCAGTACTTC
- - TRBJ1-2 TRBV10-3 CAISGTASYGYTF TGTGCCATCAGTGGGACAGCCTCCTATGGCTACACCTTC
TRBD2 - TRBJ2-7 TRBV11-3 CASSHPPSGLGEQYF TGTGCCAGCAGCCACCCACCTAGCGGTTTAGGTGAGCAGTACTTC
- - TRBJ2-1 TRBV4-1 CASSHAIALVKNEQFF TGCGCCAGCAGCCACGCCATAGCGCTGGTCAAAAATGAGCAGTTCTTC
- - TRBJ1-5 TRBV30 CAWSVKGGHQPQHF TGTGCCTGGAGTGTAAAAGGGGGTCATCAGCCCCAGCATTTT
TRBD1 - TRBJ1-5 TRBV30 CAGTDSNQPQHF TGTGCCGGGACAGATTCCAATCAGCCCCAGCATTTT
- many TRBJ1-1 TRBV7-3 CASSLDLDSSTEAFF TGTGCCAGCAGCTTAGACCTAGACAGCTCCACTGAAGCTTTCTTT
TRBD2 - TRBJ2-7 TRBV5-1 CASSLGASGSYEQYF TGCGCCAGCAGCTTAGGTGCTAGCGGTTCCTACGAGCAGTACTTC
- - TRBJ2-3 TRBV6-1 CASSEYWGGAGDTQYF TGTGCCAGCAGTGAATATTGGGGGGGCGCTGGAGATACGCAGTATTTT
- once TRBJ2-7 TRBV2 CASRQGFYEQYF TGTGCCAGCAGGCAGGGCTTCTACGAGCAGTACTTC
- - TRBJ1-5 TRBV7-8 CASSLRLGRNQPQHF TGTGCCAGCAGCCTAAGGTTGGGGAGGAATCAGCCCCAGCATTTT
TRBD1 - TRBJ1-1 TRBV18 CASSPAGGGDTEAFF TGTGCCAGCTCACCTGCAGGGGGCGGCGATACTGAAGCTTTCTTT
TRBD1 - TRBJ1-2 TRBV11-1 CASRRTGGSDGYTF TGTGCCAGCAGGAGGACAGGGGGCAGCGATGGCTACACCTTC
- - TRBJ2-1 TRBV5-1 CASSPEPVGVSGEQFF TGCGCCAGCAGCCCCGAGCCCGTAGGTGTTAGCGGTGAGCAGTTCTTC
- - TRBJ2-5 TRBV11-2 CASSLSRETQYF TGTGCCAGCAGCTTATCTCGGGAGACCCAGTACTTC
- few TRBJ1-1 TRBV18 CASSPPGVSGNTEAFF TGTGCCAGCTCACCACCGGGTGTATCGGGGAACACTGAAGCTTTCTTT
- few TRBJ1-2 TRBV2 CASSTGMTGYTF TGTGCCTCCTCGACAGGAATGACTGGCTACACCTTC
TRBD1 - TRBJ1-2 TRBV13 CASGIGTGSNGYTF TGTGCCAGCGGAATCGGGACAGGGTCTAATGGCTACACCTTC
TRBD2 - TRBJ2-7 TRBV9 CASSLMTSPTGEQYF TGTGCCAGCAGCCTCATGACTAGCCCGACGGGGGAGCAGTACTTC
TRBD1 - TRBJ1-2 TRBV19 CASTQGQLYGYTF TGTGCCAGTACGCAGGGACAGCTCTATGGCTACACCTTC
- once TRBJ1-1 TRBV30 CAWSGGTLGTEAFF TGTGCCTGGAGTGGCGGGACGTTAGGCACTGAAGCTTTCTTT
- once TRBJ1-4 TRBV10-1 CASSESGDEKLFF TGCGCCAGCAGTGAGAGCGGGGACGAAAAACTGTTTTTT
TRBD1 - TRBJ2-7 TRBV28 CASRDRGDEQYF TGTGCCAGCAGGGACAGGGGCGACGAGCAGTACTTC
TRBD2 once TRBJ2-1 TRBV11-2 CASSPRTRFSNEQFF TGTGCCAGCAGCCCGAGGACTAGGTTTAGCAATGAGCAGTTCTTC
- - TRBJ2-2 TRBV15 CATSMRENTGELFF TGTGCCACCAGCATGCGGGAGAACACCGGGGAGCTGTTTTTT
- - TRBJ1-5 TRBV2 CASSQILASNQPQHF TGTGCCAGCAGCCAAATCCTGGCTAGCAATCAGCCCCAGCATTTT
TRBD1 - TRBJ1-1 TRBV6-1 CASSDPLRGLLTEAFF TGTGCCAGCAGTGACCCACTCAGGGGGCTATTGACTGAAGCTTTCTTT
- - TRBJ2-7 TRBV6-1 CASSAGGSNYEQYF TGTGCCAGCAGTGCGGGGGGCAGCAACTACGAGCAGTACTTC
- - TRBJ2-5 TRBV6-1 CASSPGRVPQETQYF TGTGCCAGCAGTCCCGGCAGGGTCCCACAAGAGACCCAGTACTTC
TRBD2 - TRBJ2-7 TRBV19 CASSAPGLADEQYF TGTGCCAGTAGTGCTCCGGGACTAGCCGATGAGCAGTACTTC